This T cell receptor beta chain comes out of a study of T-cell reconstitution after alpha-beta-depleted transplantation in children. The sample holds many counts of this clonotype. Trimming at V came to 3 bases and at J to 7 bases, leaving 11 bases not matched to a gene. There are 16 residues in the CDR3. Germline-derived CDR1 and CDR2 are SGDLS and YYNGEE. Unique molecular identifiers were used to barcode this TCRbeta library. A single record per CDR3 protein comes from TCRdb applying MiXCR to the PCR reads. The sample has fewer than 550,000 distinct CDR3 sequences, approximately 10% seen once; the top ten hold 5% to 6.5%.

This clonotype was obtained from a human donor who donated a stem cell graft to a child with acute myeloid leukemia. This material consisted of PBMCs from the stem cell graft donor, taken from the stem cell graft. V gene TRBV9 combines with J gene TRBJ2-2, with TRBD2 matching over 8 bases. The CDR3 bases are TGTGCCAGCAGCGGGAGAGCGGGGGTCGTTAGCGGGGAGCTGTTTTTT. Its translation is CASSGRAGVVSGELFF.